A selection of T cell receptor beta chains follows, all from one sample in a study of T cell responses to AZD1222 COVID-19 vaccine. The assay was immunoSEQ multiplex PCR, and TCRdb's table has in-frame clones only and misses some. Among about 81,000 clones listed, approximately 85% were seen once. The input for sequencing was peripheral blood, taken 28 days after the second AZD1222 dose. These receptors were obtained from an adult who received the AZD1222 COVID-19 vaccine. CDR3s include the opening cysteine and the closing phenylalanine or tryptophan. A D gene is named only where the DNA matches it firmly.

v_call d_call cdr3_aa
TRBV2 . CASSVTVEKLFF
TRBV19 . CASNIGTMNTGELFF
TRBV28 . CASTPSRAGQPQHF
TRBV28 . CASSFREEGYGYTF
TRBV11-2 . CASSLGGTTEAFF
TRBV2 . CASTSLQGNEQFF
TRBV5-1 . CASSSGTQETQYF
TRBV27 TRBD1 CASSFGDRGRDTEAFF
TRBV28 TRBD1 CASSSRDRGPDQPQHF
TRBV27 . CASKEGPGNTIYF
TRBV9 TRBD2 CASSGARASGAYNEQFF
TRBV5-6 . CASSLGVVGSPLHF
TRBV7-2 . CASSLSSIRTEAGYTF
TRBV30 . CASRDKKFANTGELFF
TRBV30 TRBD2 CAWNRPLAASYNEQFF
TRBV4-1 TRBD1 CASSPDRANTEAFF
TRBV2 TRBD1 CASRPTGGDQPQHF
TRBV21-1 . CASTERGNEQFF
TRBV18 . CASSPRGSGTGELFF
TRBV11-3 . CASSPEGETQYF
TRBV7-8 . CASSLEGQTYEQYF
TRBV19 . CASSIYGAVMNGYTF
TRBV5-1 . CASSLAGDGTEAFF